This TCR beta chain emerged from a study of PD-L1 blockade in urothelial cancer. Across the study: Before enrollment, 0 to 3 chemotherapy regimens had been given to patients. Analyses used blood from 3 weeks (second dose) and 6 weeks after treatment start.

Time point described: peripheral blood 6 weeks after treatment start. This table comes from immunoSEQ multiplex PCR, and its TCRdb copy is limited to in-frame clones, with some not included. The profile covers about 130,000 clones, with approximately 85% appearing a single time and 2.4% taken by the ten largest. The CDR3 consists of 11 residues. Trimming cost V 6 bases and J 5 bases, with 7 bases left between them. In germline, CDR1 is ENHRY, CDR2 SYGVKD. The origin of this receptor is a man aged 50 to 60 with urothelial cancer. Material: PBMCs, obtained around atezolizumab (anti-PD-L1) treatment. The J gene is TRBJ1-1, the V gene TRBV10-3; unclear D gene. CDR3 sequence: CAISRGTEAFF. Here the CDR3 DNA reads TGTGCCATCAGCCGGGGAACTGAAGCTTTCTTT.